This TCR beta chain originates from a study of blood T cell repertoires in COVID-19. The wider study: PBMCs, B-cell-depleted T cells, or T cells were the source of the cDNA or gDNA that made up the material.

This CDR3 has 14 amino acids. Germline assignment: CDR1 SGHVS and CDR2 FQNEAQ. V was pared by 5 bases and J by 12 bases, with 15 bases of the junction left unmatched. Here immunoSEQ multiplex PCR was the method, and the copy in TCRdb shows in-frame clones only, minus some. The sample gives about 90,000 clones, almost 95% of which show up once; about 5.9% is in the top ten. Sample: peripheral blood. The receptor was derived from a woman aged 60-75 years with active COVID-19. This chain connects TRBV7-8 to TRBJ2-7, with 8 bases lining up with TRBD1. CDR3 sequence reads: CASSTNGQGALRYF. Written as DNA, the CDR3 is TGTGCCAGCAGCACAAATGGACAGGGTGCCCTGAGGTACTTC.